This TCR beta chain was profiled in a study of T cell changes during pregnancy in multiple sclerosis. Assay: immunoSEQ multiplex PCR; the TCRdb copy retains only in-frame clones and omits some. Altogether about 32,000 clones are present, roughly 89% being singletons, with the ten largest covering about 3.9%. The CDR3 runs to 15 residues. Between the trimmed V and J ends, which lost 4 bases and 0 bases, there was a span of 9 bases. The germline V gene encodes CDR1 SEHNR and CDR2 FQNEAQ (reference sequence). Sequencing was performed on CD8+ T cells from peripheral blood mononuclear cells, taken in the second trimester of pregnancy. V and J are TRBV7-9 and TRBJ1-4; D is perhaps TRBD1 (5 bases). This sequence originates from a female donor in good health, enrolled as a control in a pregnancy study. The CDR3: CASSSWTPTNEKLFF. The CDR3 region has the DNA TGTGCCAGCAGCTCTTGGACACCAACTAATGAAAAACTGTTTTTT.